This T cell receptor (beta chain) was identified during a study of chemoradiotherapy in HPV16-positive cancers. The CDR3 sequence is 18 residues long. Germline values: CDR1 MDHEN, CDR2 SYDVKM. J was trimmed by 0 bases and V by 2 bases; bases with no gene match: 6. Study-wide results and caveats: Candidate HPV-specific clones and E7-related TCR motifs grew in tumor during treatment.

Assay used: immunoSEQ multiplex PCR; TCRdb lists only in-frame clones, some missing. The table records thousands of clones, 55% to 80% of them present only once. This clone was counted between two and nine times. Its antigen is not identified. Here the sequenced sample was tumor tissue, taken from a patient who underwent chemoradiotherapy. The TCR comes from a human donor with HPV-associated anogenital cancer. The chain combines TRBV28 with TRBJ1-4; 10 nucleotides align to TRBD1. The CDR3 DNA reads as TGTGCCAGCAGTTTACCGGGACAGGGGTTTGCAACTAATGAAAAACTGTTTTTT. Its translation: CASSLPGQGFATNEKLFF. The variable domain in full, with the rest retrieved from reference TRBV28 and TRBJ1-4, is DVKVTQSSRYLVKRTGEKVFLECVQDMDHENMFWYRQDPGLGLRLIYFSYDVKMKEKGDIPEGYSVSREKKERFSLILESASTNQTSMYLCASSLPGQGFATNEKLFFGSGTQLSVL.